Below, 9 T cell receptor beta chains from the same sample are listed, as sequenced in a study of blood T cells in healthy people across ages. Primers used in a second PCR of about 7 to 12 cycles were a sample-barcoded 5' primer and a J-beta primer mix. TCRdb re-analysed the 5' RACE reads in MiXCR, keeping a single row per CDR3 protein. Seen here are roughly 1.5 million distinct CDR3 sequences, 40% to 45% observed once, and the top ten hold more than 4%. Sample: blood. The receptors were gathered from a woman aged 18-29 years in good health.

J is TRBJ2-7 and V is TRBV5-4; maybe TRBD2 (6 bases). The ends were cut back, 0 bases at V and 7 bases at J, with 14 bases in the middle. Per germline, CDR1 SGHNT and CDR2 YYREEE (reference sequence). The CDR3 covers 14 residues. As DNA, the CDR3 is TGTGCCAGCAGCTTGGGACCCGGGAGCAATGAGCAGTACTTC. It codes for CASSLGPGSNEQYF. Full variable domain (outside the CDR3, taken from reference TRBV5-4 and TRBJ2-7): ETGVTQSPTHLIKTRGQQVTLRCSSQSGHNTVSWYQQALGQGPQFIFQYYREEENGRGNFPPRFSGLQFPNYSSELNVNALELDDSALYLCASSLGPGSNEQYFGPGTRLTVT.

This clonotype was recorded a few times. The chain links TRBV11-2 to TRBJ2-3; D gene uncertain. Germline loops: CDR1 SGHAT, CDR2 FQNNGV. Between the trimmed V and J ends, which lost 4 bases and 2 bases, there was a span of 13 bases. CDR3 length equals 15 residues. The CDR3 sequence is CASSSTGSITDTQYF. Written as DNA, the CDR3 is TGTGCCAGCAGCTCCACGGGTAGCATCACAGATACGCAGTATTTT.

The chain has TRBV7-2 and TRBJ2-7, with a possible D match to TRBD2 (5 bases). V gave up 5 bases and J gave up 0 bases, with 14 bases separating them. The CDR3 has 15 amino acids. CDR1 is SGHTA, CDR2 FQGNSA, per germline. CDR3 DNA: TGTGCCAGCAGCCGGAGCGGATTGAGCTCCTACGAGCAGTACTTC. Its protein product is CASSRSGLSSYEQYF.

J is TRBJ1-1 and V is TRBV10-3; D is unclear. The CDR3 covers 12 residues. Trimming pared 0 bases from V and 6 bases from J, leaving 5 bases between. Germline V gene sequence: CDR1 ENHRY, CDR2 SYGVKD. The CDR3: CAISESMAEAFF. DNA of the CDR3: TGTGCCATCAGTGAGTCTATGGCTGAAGCTTTCTTT.

This clonotype was observed a few times. This chain joins TRBV7-9 and TRBJ2-7, with a weak D call TRBD2 (5 bases). CDR1 SEHNR and CDR2 FQNEAQ come from the germline V gene (reference sequence). V was trimmed by 5 bases and J by 1 base, leaving 15 bases between them. This CDR3 contains 15 residues. The CDR3 sequence: CASSVRRAESYEQYF. The CDR3, as DNA: TGTGCCAGCAGCGTAAGGAGAGCGGAGTCCTACGAGCAGTACTTC.

This clonotype came up a few times. The rearrangement joins TRBV20-1 to TRBJ2-5; TRBD2 matches 7 bases. With V trimmed by 2 bases and J by 8 bases, 5 bases remained unmatched. Germline CDR1 reads DFQATT; CDR2 reads SNEGSKA (reference sequence). The CDR3 covers 12 residues. The CDR3 reads CSARRLAVTQYF. CDR3 coding DNA: TGCAGTGCTAGACGACTAGCAGTCACCCAGTACTTC.

DNA of the CDR3: TGTGCCAGCAGTTTCCACGGAGTGTACGAGCAGTACTTC. It codes for CASSFHGVYEQYF. The chain couples TRBV27 to TRBJ2-7; D gene uncertain. The CDR3 has 13 residues. Trimming took 3 bases from V and 4 from J, leaving 10 bases between them. The germline V gene has CDR1 MNHEY and CDR2 SMNVEV (reference sequence).

As regards this clonotype: One end of the junction fails to match germline, which may point to a read error. J is TRBJ2-5 and V is TRBV9, with a weak D call TRBD2 (6 bases). The end of the DNA aligns better with TRBJ2-7, so the J call may be wrong. The CDR3 is 14 amino acids. CDR1 SGDLS and CDR2 YYNGEE come from the germline V gene. This CDR3 reads CAGSVNGRSYEQYF. In DNA form, the CDR3 reads TGTGCCGGCAGCGTAAACGGGAGATCTTACGAGCAGTACTTC.

This rearrangement joins TRBV4-1 to TRBJ2-3; D possibly uses TRBD1 or TRBD2 (5 bases each). CDR3 length: 16 amino acids. Germline V lookup: CDR1 MGHRA, CDR2 YSYEKL. V was trimmed by 0 bases and J by 2 bases, leaving 12 bases between them. The CDR3 region is CASSQEGDLLTDTQYF. The CDR3 nucleotides are TGCGCCAGCAGCCAAGAAGGGGACCTCCTCACAGATACGCAGTATTTT.